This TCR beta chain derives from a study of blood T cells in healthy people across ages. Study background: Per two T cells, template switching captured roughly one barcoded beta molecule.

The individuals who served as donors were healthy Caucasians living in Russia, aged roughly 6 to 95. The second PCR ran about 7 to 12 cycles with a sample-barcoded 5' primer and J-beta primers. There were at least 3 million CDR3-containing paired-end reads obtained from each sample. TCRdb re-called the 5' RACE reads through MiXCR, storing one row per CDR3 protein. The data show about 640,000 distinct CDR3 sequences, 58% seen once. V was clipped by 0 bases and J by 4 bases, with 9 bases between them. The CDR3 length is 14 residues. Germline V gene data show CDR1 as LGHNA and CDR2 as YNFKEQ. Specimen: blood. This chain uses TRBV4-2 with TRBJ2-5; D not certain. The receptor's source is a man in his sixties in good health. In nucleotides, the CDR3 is TGTGCCAGCAGCCAAGAGCCCTTCTCAGAGACCCAGTACTTC. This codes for CASSQEPFSETQYF.